These 28 T cell receptor beta chains originate from one sample sequenced in a study of cytomegalovirus exposure and HLA in healthy donors. In the PCR, 60 Vbeta and 13 Jbeta primers were used. Generated by immunoSEQ multiplex PCR, the TCRdb table keeps only in-frame clones and is missing some. Its clone listing holds some 110,000 clones. Input material: PBMCs. The receptors here all came from a man younger than 45 in good health and CMV-seronegative.

CDR3 protein: CASSRGQGAGEQYF. The DNA of the CDR3 is TGTGCCAGCAGCCGAGGACAGGGGGCGGGAGAGCAGTACTTC. This chain joins TRBV7-3 and TRBJ2-7, with 11 nucleotides matching TRBD1. J was trimmed by 7 bases and V by 5 bases; bases with no gene match: 7. This CDR3 spans 14 amino acids. Germline V CDR1 and CDR2: SGHTA, FQGTGA.

The CDR3 is CASSIGGNQETQYF. The CDR3 DNA sequence: TGTGCCAGTAGTATTGGGGGGAACCAAGAGACCCAGTACTTC. This rearrangement joins TRBV19 to TRBJ2-5, with a weak D call TRBD2 (6 bases). The CDR3 spans 14 residues. The germline V gene encodes CDR1 LNHDA and CDR2 SQIVND (reference sequence). V gave up 3 bases and J gave up 0 bases, with 8 bases separating them.

The rearrangement joins TRBV4-2 to TRBJ2-1; D gene ambiguous. V lost 3 bases to trimming and J lost 9 bases, with 9 bases between them. The CDR3 is made up of 12 amino acids. Germline loops: CDR1 LGHNA, CDR2 YNFKEQ. CDR3 protein: CASSQNTGEQFF. The CDR3 DNA reads as TGTGCCAGCAGCCAGAACACGGGTGAGCAGTTCTTC.

The chain uses TRBV5-6 and TRBJ1-4; TRBD1 matches 7 bases. This CDR3 has 17 residues. Germline V gene lookup returns CDR1 SGHDT and CDR2 YYEEEE. Trimming removed 3 bases from V and 4 bases from J; junction bases left unmatched: 12. CDR3: CASSSKTGLRGNEKLFF. The CDR3 nucleotides read TGTGCCAGCAGCTCTAAGACAGGGTTGAGGGGTAATGAAAAACTGTTTTTT.

The V gene is TRBV18, the J gene TRBJ2-1; 11 nucleotides match TRBD2. CDR1 and CDR2 from the germline V gene are KGHSH and LQKENI. CDR3 length: 16 residues. V shed 4 bases and J 4 bases; nucleotides not matched to a gene: 6. For the CDR3, the DNA is TGTGCCAGCTCACTACTAGCGGGAGTGAATTACAATGAGCAGTTCTTC. Protein sequence: CASSLLAGVNYNEQFF.

The rearrangement joins TRBV27 to TRBJ2-1, with 8 nucleotides matching TRBD2. This CDR3 is 19 amino acids long. Germline-derived CDR1 and CDR2 are MNHEY and SMNVEV (reference sequence). Trimming at V came to 3 bases and at J to 2 bases, leaving 15 bases not matched to a gene. The CDR3 region has the DNA TGTGCCAGCAGTTTTTTCCCAGTTGGCGGGAGGTTTACCTACAATGAGCAGTTCTTC. It is translated as CASSFFPVGGRFTYNEQFF.

The genes are TRBV7-2 and TRBJ2-2; 8 bases match TRBD2. Germline values: CDR1 SGHTA, CDR2 FQGNSA. The CDR3 runs to 14 residues. Trimming took 3 bases from V and 5 from J; bases not matched to a gene: 2. This CDR3 reads CASSFGLATGELFF. CDR3 coding DNA: TGTGCCAGCAGCTTTGGACTAGCTACCGGGGAGCTGTTTTTT.

This sequence joins TRBV6-1 and TRBJ1-4, with 10 nucleotides matching TRBD1. Losses at the gene ends were 0 bases for V and 6 bases for J; bases not matched to a gene: 4. Germline values: CDR1 MNHNS, CDR2 SASEGT. This CDR3 is built from 16 residues. This CDR3 is CASSEAPGQGYEKLFF. Here the CDR3 DNA reads TGTGCCAGCAGTGAAGCTCCGGGACAGGGGTATGAAAAACTGTTTTTT.

The genes are TRBV11-2 and TRBJ2-2; maybe TRBD2 (5 bases). The CDR3 loop spans 16 amino acids. V was trimmed by 3 bases and J by 6 bases, leaving 17 bases between them. Germline CDR1 is SGHAT and CDR2 is FQNNGV. CDR3: CASSLRDTLRAGELFF. CDR3 nucleotides: TGTGCCAGCAGCTTGCGTGACACTCTGAGGGCCGGGGAGCTGTTTTTT.

The chain links TRBV19 to TRBJ2-5, with D perhaps TRBD2 (6 bases). V lost 9 bases to trimming and J lost 4 bases, with 12 bases between them. Germline CDR1 LNHDA, CDR2 SQIVND (reference sequence). The CDR3 is 12 residues long. The CDR3 is CASSLAAETQYF. The DNA of the CDR3 is TGTGCCAGCTCCTTAGCGGCAGAGACCCAGTACTTC. Full variable domain (missing parts from reference TRBV19 and TRBJ2-5): DGGITQSPKYLFRKEGQNVTLSCEQNLNHDAMYWYRQDPGQGLRLIYYSQIVNDFQKGDIAEGYSVSREKKESFPLTVTSAQKNPTAFYLCASSLAAETQYFGPGTRLLVL.

The CDR3 is CASSEVAGGGETQYF. CDR3 DNA: TGTGCCAGCAGTGAAGTGGCAGGGGGTGGAGAGACCCAGTACTTC. The J gene is TRBJ2-5, the V gene TRBV6-1; 7 positions agree with TRBD1. The germline V gene encodes CDR1 MNHNS and CDR2 SASEGT. The CDR3 covers 15 residues. V lost 1 base, J lost 4 bases, and 6 bases stayed unmatched.

The chain recombines TRBV6-1 with TRBJ2-7; 10 nucleotides agree with TRBD2. Germline values: CDR1 MNHNS, CDR2 SASEGT. The CDR3 covers 15 residues. V lost 6 bases to trimming and J lost 1 base; unmatched junction nucleotides: 6. The CDR3 sequence is CASSMEAGGSYEQYF. In nucleotides, the CDR3 is TGTGCCAGCAGCATGGAAGCGGGAGGGTCCTACGAGCAGTACTTC.

J is TRBJ1-4 and V is TRBV7-9; D unresolved. Germline lookup yields CDR1 SEHNR and CDR2 FQNEAQ (reference sequence). The CDR3 extends over 16 amino acids. The ends were cut back, 2 bases at V and 2 bases at J, with 12 bases in the middle. This CDR3 reads CASSLLSAGTNEKLFF. CDR3 bases: TGTGCCAGCAGCTTATTATCGGCGGGTACTAATGAAAAACTGTTTTTT. The full variable domain, in which reference TRBV7-9 and TRBJ1-4 provide the parts outside the CDR3, is DTGVSQNPRHKITKRGQNVTFRCDPISEHNRLYWYRQTLGQGPEFLTYFQNEAQLEKSRLLSDRFSAERPKGSFSTLEIQRTEQGDSAMYLCASSLLSAGTNEKLFFGSGTQLSVL.

The rearrangement joins TRBV28 to TRBJ2-5; a weak D match, TRBD1 (5 bases). The CDR3 contains 13 residues. The germline V and J ends were trimmed by 2 bases and 6 bases, with 10 bases remaining between them. CDR1 is MDHEN, CDR2 SYDVKM, per germline. The CDR3: CASSLPDSQTQYF. The DNA of the CDR3 is TGTGCCAGCAGTTTACCCGACAGCCAGACCCAGTACTTC.

The rearrangement uses TRBV7-8 and TRBJ1-6; D is possibly TRBD1 (5 bases). The V end was cut by 6 bases, the J end by 7 bases, with 13 bases between. In germline, CDR1 is SGHVS, CDR2 FQNEAQ. The CDR3 totals 14 residues. Written as DNA, the CDR3 is TGTGCCAGCAGACCGACAGTCGCCAATTCACCCCTCCACTTT. Translating it yields CASRPTVANSPLHF.

The chain links TRBV19 to TRBJ1-5; 11 positions agree with TRBD1. The germline V gene encodes CDR1 LNHDA and CDR2 SQIVND (reference sequence). The V and J ends lost 8 bases and 2 bases, in that order; junction bases with no gene match: 14. The CDR3 covers 18 residues. CDR3 nucleotides: TGTGCCAGTTCCAAGTCCGGGACAGGGGGTTCGGGCAATCAGCCCCAGCATTTT. This translates into CASSKSGTGGSGNQPQHF.

This chain joins TRBV7-9 and TRBJ2-7; the match to TRBD2 covers 7 bases. Trimming took 4 bases from V and 3 from J; bases not matched to a gene: 6. The CDR3 is 14 residues long. The V gene's germline CDR1 is SEHNR and CDR2 FQNEAQ (reference sequence). This CDR3 is CASSSGGSYYEQYF. CDR3 DNA sequence: TGTGCCAGCAGCTCGGGCGGGAGTTACTACGAGCAGTACTTC.

This chain joins TRBV30 and TRBJ1-2; 8 nucleotides line up with TRBD1. The CDR3 is 13 amino acids. V was clipped by 0 bases and J by 5 bases; unmatched bases: 2. Germline values: CDR1 GTSNPN, CDR2 SVGIG (reference sequence). The CDR3 DNA reads as TGTGCCTGGAGTGTACACAGGGGGTATGGCTACACCTTC. Translating gives CAWSVHRGYGYTF.

This chain connects TRBV7-8 to TRBJ1-1, with D tentatively TRBD1 (6 bases). Deletions cut 1 base from V and 10 bases from J, with 13 bases between. Germline CDR1 and CDR2: SGHVS and FQNEAQ. The CDR3 is 13 amino acids. The DNA of the CDR3 is TGTGCCAGCAGCTTAGGGGGACAAAGGGGAGCTTTCTTT. It is translated as CASSLGGQRGAFF. Based on the CDR3 plus reference TRBV7-8 and TRBJ1-1, the full variable domain is GAGVSQSPRYKVAKRGQDVALRCDPISGHVSLFWYQQALGQGPEFLTYFQNEAQLDKSGLPSDRFFAERPEGSVSTLKIQRTQQEDSAVYLCASSLGGQRGAFFGQGTRLTVV.

This chain uses TRBV6-4 with TRBJ2-1; 12 positions match TRBD2. The CDR3 length is 15 residues. Germline CDR1 MRHNA, CDR2 SNTAGT. V shed 2 bases and J 5 bases; nucleotides not matched to a gene: 1. This CDR3 is CASSDGLAGNNEQFF. DNA for the CDR3: TGTGCCAGCAGTGACGGACTAGCGGGAAACAATGAGCAGTTCTTC.

This chain links TRBV11-3 with TRBJ2-3; 9 bases line up with TRBD2. CDR1 is SGHNT, CDR2 YENEEA, per germline. This CDR3 is built from 14 residues. V was clipped by 5 bases and J by 3 bases; unmatched bases: 3. CDR3 region: CASSPTSGTDTQYF. The CDR3 DNA sequence: TGTGCCAGCAGCCCGACTAGCGGAACAGATACGCAGTATTTT.

For the CDR3, the DNA is TGTGCCAGCAGTCCCCGGACAGGGGGATTTGGAAACATTCAGTACTTC. Residues: CASSPRTGGFGNIQYF. V usage is TRBV28 and J usage is TRBJ2-4; 10 bases fit TRBD1. This CDR3 contains 16 residues. V shed 5 bases, J shed 6 bases, and the junction held 10 bases outside the gene matches. Per germline, CDR1 MDHEN and CDR2 SYDVKM.

J is TRBJ2-5 and V is TRBV2; 7 nucleotides agree with TRBD2. Unmatched junction bases numbered 13, after V lost 7 bases and J lost 5 bases. Per germline, CDR1 SNHLY and CDR2 FYNNEI. The CDR3 is 15 residues long. Here the CDR3 reads CASTAEVAGDETQYF. The DNA for the CDR3 is TGTGCCAGCACAGCTGAAGTCGCGGGGGATGAGACCCAGTACTTC.

The gene calls are TRBV2 and TRBJ2-7, with 10 nucleotides matching TRBD2. V lost 4 bases, J lost 6 bases, and 6 bases stayed unmatched. The CDR3 has 14 residues. In germline, CDR1 is SNHLY, CDR2 FYNNEI. CDR3: CASSATGTSAEQYF. The DNA for the CDR3 is TGTGCCAGCAGTGCGACCGGGACTAGCGCCGAGCAGTACTTC.

The V gene is TRBV7-9, the J gene TRBJ2-6; D possibly corresponds to TRBD1 (5 bases). CDR1 and CDR2 (germline): SEHNR, FQNEAQ (reference sequence). Trimming pared 4 bases from V and 4 bases from J, leaving 11 bases between. The CDR3 totals 15 residues. DNA of the CDR3: TGTGCCAGCAGCTACAGCAGGGTCGGGGCCAACGTCCTGACTTTC. Its protein product is CASSYSRVGANVLTF.

The CDR3 spells CAVKTGIFAEAFF. DNA for the CDR3: TGTGCCGTTAAGACAGGGATATTTGCTGAAGCTTTCTTT. The rearrangement links TRBV19 to TRBJ1-1, with 7 nucleotides matching TRBD1. The germline gives CDR1 LNHDA, CDR2 SQIVND (reference sequence). V was clipped by 11 bases and J by 6 bases; unmatched bases: 12. The CDR3 contains 13 residues.

The chain combines TRBV5-1 with TRBJ2-1; perhaps TRBD1 as D (6 bases). Trimming took 2 bases from V and 2 from J, leaving 8 bases between them. Germline-derived CDR1 and CDR2 are SGHRS and YFSETQ. CDR3 length equals 14 residues. The CDR3 sequence is CASSLTGPYNEQFF. The CDR3 DNA reads as TGCGCCAGCAGCTTAACAGGGCCCTACAATGAGCAGTTCTTC.

V and J are TRBV18 and TRBJ2-3; D uncertain. Germline loops: CDR1 KGHSH, CDR2 LQKENI. The CDR3 extends over 15 amino acids. V was shortened by 3 bases and J by 3 bases, with 13 bases between the two germline ends. CDR3 in amino acids: CASSPPSVRTDTQYF. The CDR3 DNA follows: TGTGCCAGCTCACCCCCTAGTGTGAGAACAGATACGCAGTATTTT.